One sample yielded the 16 T cell receptor beta chains listed below, sequenced in a study of control samples from healthy donors and cancer patients. Generated by immunoSEQ multiplex PCR, the TCRdb table keeps only in-frame clones and is missing some. The repertoire consists of approximately 120,000 clones, with about 90% occurring once and the leading ten covering roughly 2%. The specimen sequenced was blood. The source of these receptors is a man between 18 and 35 years old in good health.

The chain couples TRBV18 to TRBJ1-6; maybe TRBD1 (6 bases). Trimming removed 3 bases from V and 9 bases from J, with 21 bases in between. This CDR3 region has 17 residues. Germline V gene sequence: CDR1 KGHSH, CDR2 LQKENI. The CDR3 sequence: CASSPVVGEGVGSPLHF. The DNA for the CDR3 is TGTGCCAGCTCACCGGTTGTTGGTGAGGGGGTCGGTTCACCCCTCCACTTT.

The rearrangement uses TRBV27 and TRBJ2-4; D might be TRBD1 (6 bases). Trimming took off 5 bases at V and 11 bases at J, with 13 bases between the two ends. Germline V gene sequence: CDR1 MNHEY, CDR2 SMNVEV (reference sequence). The CDR3 has 12 residues. CDR3 loop: CASSPQGGVQYF. In DNA, the CDR3 is TGTGCCAGCAGTCCCCAAGGGGGTGTTCAGTACTTC.

The V gene is TRBV27, the J gene TRBJ1-2, with D unclear. V dropped 5 bases and J dropped 8 bases, with 18 bases sitting between them. Germline-derived CDR1 and CDR2 are MNHEY and SMNVEV (reference sequence). This CDR3 comprises 14 residues. The CDR3 DNA sequence: TGTGCCAGCAGTGAGACCGGTCCTTCTGTCGGCTACACCTTC. It yields the protein CASSETGPSVGYTF.

This rearrangement joins TRBV30 to TRBJ2-1; D is unclear. Germline values: CDR1 GTSNPN, CDR2 SVGIG (reference sequence). The V gene lost 2 bases and the J gene lost 4 bases, with 9 bases spanning the gap. The CDR3 length is 13 residues. The CDR3 DNA follows: TGTGCCTGGAGTTTTTCGGCTTACAATGAGCAGTTCTTC. Amino acids: CAWSFSAYNEQFF.

V usage is TRBV19 and J usage is TRBJ2-1, with no clear D. V dropped 10 bases and J dropped 6 bases, with 16 bases sitting between them. This CDR3 is built from 13 residues. From germline, CDR1 is LNHDA and CDR2 SQIVND (reference sequence). The CDR3 spells CATTDELSNEQFF. The CDR3 DNA is TGTGCCACCACGGACGAATTGAGCAATGAGCAGTTCTTC.

The rearrangement uses TRBV30 and TRBJ1-3; D remains unclear. Trimming pared 5 bases from V and 4 bases from J, leaving 12 bases between. CDR1 and CDR2 (germline): GTSNPN, SVGIG (reference sequence). This CDR3 has 13 residues. CDR3 sequence (DNA): TGTGCCTGGTCGGAGGTGACCGGAAACACCATATATTTT. Residues: CAWSEVTGNTIYF.

The chain joins TRBV19 to TRBJ2-5, with D tentatively TRBD2 (6 bases). Germline V gene lookup returns CDR1 LNHDA and CDR2 SQIVND (reference sequence). This CDR3 spans 14 amino acids. Trimming took 5 bases from V and 4 from J, leaving 14 bases between them. The CDR3 region has the DNA TGTGCCAGTAGTCCTTACGGGAGAGGAGAGACCCAGTACTTC. Translating gives CASSPYGRGETQYF.

The chain recombines TRBV5-4 with TRBJ1-2; a weak D match, TRBD1 (6 bases). The CDR3 is 15 residues long. Germline values: CDR1 SGHNT, CDR2 YYREEE (reference sequence). V was cut by 10 bases and J by 4 bases, with 23 bases left in between. The CDR3 DNA follows: TGTGCCTCAACCCGGCAGGGGACGACCCGCTATGGCTACACCTTC. Its translation: CASTRQGTTRYGYTF.

Only a few counts were recorded for this clone. The V gene is TRBV29-1, the J gene TRBJ1-1; D is ambiguous. From germline, CDR1 is SQVTM and CDR2 ANQGSEA. This CDR3 is built from 11 residues. V was pared by 7 bases and J by 1 base, with 7 bases between. In DNA form, the CDR3 reads TGCAGCGCTACACCGAACACTGAAGCTTTCTTT. Residues: CSATPNTEAFF. The complete variable domain, with remaining parts taken from reference TRBV29-1 and TRBJ1-1, reads SAVISQKPSRDICQRGTSLTIQCQVDSQVTMMFWYRQQPGQSLTLIATANQGSEATYESGFVIDKFPISRPNLTFSTLTVSNMSPEDSSIYLCSATPNTEAFFGQGTRLTVV.

This chain uses TRBV9 with TRBJ2-1; D is undetermined. The CDR3 covers 12 residues. V was cut by 4 bases and J by 7 bases, with 9 bases left in between. Germline V gene data show CDR1 as SGDLS and CDR2 as YYNGEE. The CDR3 sequence is CASSPTQNEQFF. The DNA of the CDR3 is TGTGCCAGCAGCCCCACACAGAATGAGCAGTTCTTC.

Note on this clone: Germline is not matched at one junction end, which may reflect a read error. V usage is TRBV9 and J usage is TRBJ1-2, with D possibly being TRBD1 (6 bases). The CDR3 is 15 amino acids. Germline assignment: CDR1 SGDLS and CDR2 YYNGEE. The CDR3 region has the DNA TGTGCCAGCAGCTACGGGACACCAACTAACTATGGCTGCACCTTC. It is translated as CASSYGTPTNYGCTF. Using reference TRBV9 and TRBJ1-2 for the parts outside the CDR3, the full variable domain is DSGVTQTPKHLITATGQRVTLRCSPRSGDLSVYWYQQSLDQGLQFLIQYYNGEERAKGNILERFSAQQFPDLHSELNLSSLELGDSALYFCASSYGTPTNYGCTFGSGTRLTVV.

The rearrangement uses TRBV19 and TRBJ1-5, with D hard to call. Trimming took off 5 bases at V and 0 bases at J, with 5 bases between the two ends. CDR3 length: 13 residues. Germline CDR1 reads LNHDA; CDR2 reads SQIVND (reference sequence). The CDR3 loop is CASSRGSNQPQHF. The CDR3 DNA sequence: TGTGCCAGTAGTCGGGGTAGCAATCAGCCCCAGCATTTT. Drawing the rest from reference TRBV19 and TRBJ1-5, the complete variable domain is DGGITQSPKYLFRKEGQNVTLSCEQNLNHDAMYWYRQDPGQGLRLIYYSQIVNDFQKGDIAEGYSVSREKKESFPLTVTSAQKNPTAFYLCASSRGSNQPQHFGDGTRLSIL.

The rearrangement links TRBV7-9 to TRBJ2-5; a weak D match, TRBD2 (6 bases). The V end lost 7 bases, the J end lost 5 bases, and 17 bases lay between the germline ends. CDR3 length: 14 residues. Germline V gene lookup returns CDR1 SEHNR and CDR2 FQNEAQ (reference sequence). The CDR3 sequence: CASNTGVRLETQYF. Here the CDR3 DNA reads TGTGCCAGCAACACGGGAGTGCGTCTGGAGACCCAGTACTTC.

The CDR3 region is CATSRDGENTEAFF. For the CDR3, the DNA is TGTGCCACCAGCAGAGACGGAGAAAACACTGAAGCTTTCTTT. This chain links TRBV15 with TRBJ1-1, with unresolved D. The V and J ends lost 0 bases and 2 bases respectively, with 7 bases between them. The length of the CDR3 is 14 residues. In germline, CDR1 is LNHNV, CDR2 YYDKDF (reference sequence). Full variable domain (remainder filled in from reference TRBV15 and TRBJ1-1): DAMVIQNPRYQVTQFGKPVTLSCSQTLNHNVMYWYQQKSSQAPKLLFHYYDKDFNNEADTPDNFQSRRPNTSFCFLDIRSPGLGDTAMYLCATSRDGENTEAFFGQGTRLTVV.

The chain has TRBV6-5 and TRBJ2-4, with 8 bases aligning to TRBD1. Looked up from germline, CDR1 is MNHEY and CDR2 is SVGAGI. J was trimmed by 7 bases and V by 4 bases; bases with no gene match: 6. The CDR3 consists of 14 residues. CDR3 DNA: TGTGCCAGCAGTTGGGACAGGTGGGGCAACATTCAGTACTTC. It translates to CASSWDRWGNIQYF.

In nucleotides, the CDR3 is TGTGCCAGCTCACTGAGGACCGACAGGAACACTGAAGCTTTCTTT. This translates into CASSLRTDRNTEAFF. This rearrangement joins TRBV18 to TRBJ1-1; tentatively, D is TRBD1 (5 bases). There are 15 residues in the CDR3. Germline V CDR1 and CDR2: KGHSH, LQKENI. Deletions cut 4 bases from V and 1 base from J, with 13 bases between.